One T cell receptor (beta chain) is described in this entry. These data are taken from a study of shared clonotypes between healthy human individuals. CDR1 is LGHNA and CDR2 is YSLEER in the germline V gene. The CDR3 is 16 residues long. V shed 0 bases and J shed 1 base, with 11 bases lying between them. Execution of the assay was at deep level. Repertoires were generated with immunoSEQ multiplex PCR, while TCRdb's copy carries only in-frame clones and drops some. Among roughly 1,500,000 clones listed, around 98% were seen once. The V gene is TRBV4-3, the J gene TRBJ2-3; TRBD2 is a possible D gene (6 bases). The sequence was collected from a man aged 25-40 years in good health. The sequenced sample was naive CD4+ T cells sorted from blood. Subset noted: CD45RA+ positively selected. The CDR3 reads CASSQEGGGGTDTQYF. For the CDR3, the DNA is TGCGCCAGCAGCCAAGAGGGAGGCGGGGGCACAGATACGCAGTATTTT.